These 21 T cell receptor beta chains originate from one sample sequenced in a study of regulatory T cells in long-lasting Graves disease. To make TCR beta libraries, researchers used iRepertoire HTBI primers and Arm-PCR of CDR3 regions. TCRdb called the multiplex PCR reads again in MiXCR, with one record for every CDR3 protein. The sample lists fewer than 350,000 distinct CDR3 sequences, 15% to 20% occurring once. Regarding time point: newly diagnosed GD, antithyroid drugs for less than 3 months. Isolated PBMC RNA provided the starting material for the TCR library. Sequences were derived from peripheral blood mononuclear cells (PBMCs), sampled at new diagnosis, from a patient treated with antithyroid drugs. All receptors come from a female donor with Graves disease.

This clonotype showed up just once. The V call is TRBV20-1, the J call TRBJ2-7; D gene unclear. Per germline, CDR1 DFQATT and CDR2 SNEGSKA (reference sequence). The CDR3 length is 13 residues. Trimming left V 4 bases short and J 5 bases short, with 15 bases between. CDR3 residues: CSATRLAANEQYF. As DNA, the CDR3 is TGCAGTGCTACCCGGTTAGCTGCTAACGAGCAGTACTTC.

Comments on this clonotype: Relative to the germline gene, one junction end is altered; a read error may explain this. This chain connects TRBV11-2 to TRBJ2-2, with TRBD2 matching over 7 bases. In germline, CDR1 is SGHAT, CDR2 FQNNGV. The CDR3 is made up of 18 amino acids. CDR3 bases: TGCGCCAGCAGCCAAGGAGGATTGGCGCGGGAGTATTCCGGGGAGCTGTTTTTT. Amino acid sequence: CASSQGGLAREYSGELFF.

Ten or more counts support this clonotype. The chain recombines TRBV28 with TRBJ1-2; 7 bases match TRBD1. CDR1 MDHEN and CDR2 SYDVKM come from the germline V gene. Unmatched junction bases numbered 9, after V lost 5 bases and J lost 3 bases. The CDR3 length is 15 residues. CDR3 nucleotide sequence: TGTGCCAGCAGTGTCCAGGGGGGTATTTACTATGGCTACACCTTC. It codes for CASSVQGGIYYGYTF.

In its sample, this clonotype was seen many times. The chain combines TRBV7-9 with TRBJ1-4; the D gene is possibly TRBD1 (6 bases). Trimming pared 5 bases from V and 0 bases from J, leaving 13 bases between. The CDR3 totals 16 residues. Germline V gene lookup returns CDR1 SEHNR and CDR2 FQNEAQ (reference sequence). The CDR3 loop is CASSTGRTATNEKLFF. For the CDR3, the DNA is TGTGCCAGCAGCACAGGGAGGACCGCAACTAATGAAAAACTGTTTTTT. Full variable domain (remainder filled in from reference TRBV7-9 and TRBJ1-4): DTGVSQNPRHKITKRGQNVTFRCDPISEHNRLYWYRQTLGQGPEFLTYFQNEAQLEKSRLLSDRFSAERPKGSFSTLEIQRTEQGDSAMYLCASSTGRTATNEKLFFGSGTQLSVL.

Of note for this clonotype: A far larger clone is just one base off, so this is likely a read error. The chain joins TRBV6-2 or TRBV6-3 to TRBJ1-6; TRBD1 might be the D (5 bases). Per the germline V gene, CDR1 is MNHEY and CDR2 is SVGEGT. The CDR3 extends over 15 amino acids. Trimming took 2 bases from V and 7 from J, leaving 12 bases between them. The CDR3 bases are TGTGCCAGCAGTTACCCCAGGGAACGCAATTCACCCCTCCACTTT. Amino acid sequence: CASSYPRERNSPLHF.

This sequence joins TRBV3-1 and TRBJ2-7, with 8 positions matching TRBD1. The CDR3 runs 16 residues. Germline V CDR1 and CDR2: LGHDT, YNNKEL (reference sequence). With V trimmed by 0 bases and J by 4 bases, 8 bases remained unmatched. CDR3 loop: CASSQDRSGGNYEQYF. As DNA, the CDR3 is TGTGCCAGCAGCCAAGATCGGTCAGGGGGCAATTACGAGCAGTACTTC.

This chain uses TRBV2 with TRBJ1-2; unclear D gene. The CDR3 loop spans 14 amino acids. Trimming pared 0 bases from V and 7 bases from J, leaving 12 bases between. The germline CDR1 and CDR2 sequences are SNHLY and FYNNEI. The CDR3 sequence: CASSEAIGRGGYTF. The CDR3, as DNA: TGTGCCAGCAGTGAAGCTATAGGTCGTGGTGGCTACACCTTC.

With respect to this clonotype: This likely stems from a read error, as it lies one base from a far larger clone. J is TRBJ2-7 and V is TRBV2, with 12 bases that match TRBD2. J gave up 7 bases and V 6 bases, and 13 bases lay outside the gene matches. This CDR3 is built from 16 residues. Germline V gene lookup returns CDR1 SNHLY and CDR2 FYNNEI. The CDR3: CASSSRGTSGYNEQYF. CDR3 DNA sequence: TGTGCCAGCAGCAGCCGCGGGACTAGCGGGTACAATGAGCAGTACTTC.

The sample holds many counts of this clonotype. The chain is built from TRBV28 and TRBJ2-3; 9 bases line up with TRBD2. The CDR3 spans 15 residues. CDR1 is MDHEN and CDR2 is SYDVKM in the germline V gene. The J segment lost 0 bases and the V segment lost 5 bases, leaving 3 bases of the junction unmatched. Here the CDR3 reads CASSLAGRSTDTQYF. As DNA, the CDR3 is TGTGCCAGCAGTCTAGCGGGAAGAAGCACAGATACGCAGTATTTT.

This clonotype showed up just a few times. The CDR3 region has the DNA TGTGCCAGTAGTATTAGACTAGCGGGAGGGCCTGCCGGGGAGCTGTTTTTT. Its protein is CASSIRLAGGPAGELFF. The chain has TRBV19 and TRBJ2-2; TRBD2 aligns across 14 bases. With 3 bases clipped from V and 6 bases from J, the junction kept 6 bases outside the gene matches. Germline V lookup: CDR1 LNHDA, CDR2 SQIVND (reference sequence). The length of the CDR3 is 17 residues. Combining the CDR3 with reference TRBV19 and TRBJ2-2 gives the whole variable domain DGGITQSPKYLFRKEGQNVTLSCEQNLNHDAMYWYRQDPGQGLRLIYYSQIVNDFQKGDIAEGYSVSREKKESFPLTVTSAQKNPTAFYLCASSIRLAGGPAGELFFGEGSRLTVL.

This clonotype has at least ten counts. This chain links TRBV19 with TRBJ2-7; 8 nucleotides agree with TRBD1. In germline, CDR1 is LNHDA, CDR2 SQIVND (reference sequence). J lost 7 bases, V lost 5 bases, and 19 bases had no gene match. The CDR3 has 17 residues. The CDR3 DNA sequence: TGTGCCAGTAGTCCGACGGCCCGGGACAGGCCGAAAGTGGAGCAGTACTTC. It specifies CASSPTARDRPKVEQYF. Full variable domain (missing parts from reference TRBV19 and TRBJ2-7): DGGITQSPKYLFRKEGQNVTLSCEQNLNHDAMYWYRQDPGQGLRLIYYSQIVNDFQKGDIAEGYSVSREKKESFPLTVTSAQKNPTAFYLCASSPTARDRPKVEQYFGPGTRLTVT.

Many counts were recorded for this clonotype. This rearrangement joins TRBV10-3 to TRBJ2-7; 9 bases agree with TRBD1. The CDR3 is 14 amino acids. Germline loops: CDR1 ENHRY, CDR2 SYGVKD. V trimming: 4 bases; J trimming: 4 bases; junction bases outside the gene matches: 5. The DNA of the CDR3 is TGTGCCATCAGTGCGGACAGGGGAGGGTACGAGCAGTACTTC. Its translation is CAISADRGGYEQYF.

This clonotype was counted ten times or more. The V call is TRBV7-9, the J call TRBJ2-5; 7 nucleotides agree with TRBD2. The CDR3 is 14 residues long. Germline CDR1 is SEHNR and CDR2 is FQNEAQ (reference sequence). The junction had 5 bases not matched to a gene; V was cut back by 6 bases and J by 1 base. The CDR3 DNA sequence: TGTGCCAGCAGTACCTCGGGAGGCCAAGAGACCCAGTACTTC. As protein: CASSTSGGQETQYF.

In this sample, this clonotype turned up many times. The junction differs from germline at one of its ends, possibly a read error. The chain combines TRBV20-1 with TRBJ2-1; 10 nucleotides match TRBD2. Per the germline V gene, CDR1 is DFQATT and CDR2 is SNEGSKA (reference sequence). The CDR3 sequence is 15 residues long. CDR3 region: CSVAGAGGPNKEQFF. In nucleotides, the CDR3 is TGCAGTGTCGCTGGAGCGGGAGGGCCCAACAAGGAGCAGTTCTTC.

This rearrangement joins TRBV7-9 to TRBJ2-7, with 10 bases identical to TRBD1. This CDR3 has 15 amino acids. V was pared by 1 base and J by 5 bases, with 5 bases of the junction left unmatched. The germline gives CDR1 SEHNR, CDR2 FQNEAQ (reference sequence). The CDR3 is CASSLEGQGVNEQYF. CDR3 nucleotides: TGTGCCAGCAGCTTAGAAGGACAGGGGGTTAACGAGCAGTACTTC.

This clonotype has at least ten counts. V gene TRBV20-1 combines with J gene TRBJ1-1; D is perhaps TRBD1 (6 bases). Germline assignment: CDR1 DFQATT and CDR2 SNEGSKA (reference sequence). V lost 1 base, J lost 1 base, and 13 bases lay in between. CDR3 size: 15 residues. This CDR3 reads CSARAPTGRNTEAFF. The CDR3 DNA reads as TGCAGTGCTAGAGCCCCTACAGGGAGGAACACTGAAGCTTTCTTT.

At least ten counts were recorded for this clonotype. The CDR3 loop is CASTVGGIYGYTF. The DNA for the CDR3 is TGTGCCAGTACCGTCGGGGGAATCTATGGCTACACCTTC. J is TRBJ1-2 and V is TRBV19; tentative D call: TRBD1 (5 bases). V lost 7 bases and J lost 4, with 13 bases in between. This CDR3 is built from 13 residues. Germline-derived CDR1 and CDR2 are LNHDA and SQIVND (reference sequence).

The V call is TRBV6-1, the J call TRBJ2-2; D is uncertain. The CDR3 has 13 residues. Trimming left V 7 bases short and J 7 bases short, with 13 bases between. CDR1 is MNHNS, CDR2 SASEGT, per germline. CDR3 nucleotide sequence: TGTGCCAGCAAGCTCGAGGTTATCGGGGAGCTGTTTTTT. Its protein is CASKLEVIGELFF.

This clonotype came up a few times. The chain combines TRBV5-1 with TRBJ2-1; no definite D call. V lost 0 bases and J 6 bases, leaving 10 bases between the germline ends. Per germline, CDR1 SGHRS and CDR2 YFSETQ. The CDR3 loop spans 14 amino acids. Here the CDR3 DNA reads TGCGCCAGCAGCTTGGCCGGGCTCTCCAATGAGCAGTTCTTC. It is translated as CASSLAGLSNEQFF.

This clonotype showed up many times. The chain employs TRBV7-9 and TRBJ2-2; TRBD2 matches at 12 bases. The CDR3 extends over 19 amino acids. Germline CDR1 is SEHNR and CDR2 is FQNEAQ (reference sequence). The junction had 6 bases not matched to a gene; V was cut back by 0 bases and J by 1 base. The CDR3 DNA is TGTGCCAGCAGCTTAGCCAGACTAGCGGGAGCGCTGAACACCGGGGAGCTGTTTTTT. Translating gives CASSLARLAGALNTGELFF.

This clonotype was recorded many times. The CDR3 region has the DNA TGTGCCAGCAGTTCCTGGGGCAGCGAGCTGTTTTTT. It yields the protein CASSSWGSELFF. The chain has TRBV12-3 or TRBV12-4 and TRBJ2-2, with D maybe TRBD1 (5 bases). The CDR3 extends over 12 amino acids. Trimming pared 4 bases from V and 11 bases from J, leaving 11 bases between.